This is a list of T cell receptor beta chains from one sample in a study of early T cells in non-severe SARS-CoV-2 infection. TCRdb itself ran the 5' RACE reads through MiXCR, one entry per CDR3 protein. The sample contains just over 95,000 distinct CDR3 sequences, approximately 11% of which appear only once. The sequencing used whole blood, collected at baseline. These TCRs come from an adult who was a healthcare worker with PCR-confirmed SARS-CoV-2 infection or an uninfected control (not recorded which). Both conserved end residues are part of each CDR3. Fields, in order: V gene, D gene, J gene, clone size, CDR3 protein, CDR3 DNA. A D gene is named only where the DNA matches it firmly. Part of the rows lack a size; the others show once, few, many or a class for expanded clones.

TRBV6-5	-	TRBJ2-3	many	CASSLTSGGTQYF	TGTGCCAGCAGTCTAACAAGTGGGGGTACGCAGTATTTT
TRBV9	-	TRBJ1-2	-	CASSVYTGQAGYTF	TGTGCCAGCAGCGTATATACCGGGCAGGCTGGCTACACCTTC
TRBV7-9	TRBD2	TRBJ2-3	many	CASSLAISGGAVDTQYF	TGTGCCAGCAGCTTAGCGATAAGCGGGGGGGCCGTGGATACGCAGTATTTT
TRBV7-2	TRBD1	TRBJ1-2	-	CASSLRQGHDYTF	TGTGCCAGCAGCTTGAGACAGGGTCATGACTACACCTTC
TRBV6-2/TRBV6-3	-	TRBJ2-1	-	CACARTLYNEQFF	TGTGCCTGCGCCCGGACTCTGTACAATGAGCAGTTCTTC
TRBV20-1	-	TRBJ2-5	many	CSARSTGQETQYF	TGCAGTGCTAGGTCGACGGGCCAAGAGACCCAGTACTTC
TRBV6-6	-	TRBJ1-4	many	CASSYGTGTAEEGLFF	TGTGCCAGCAGTTATGGAACCGGGACCGCGGAAGAAGGACTGTTTTTT
TRBV7-3	-	TRBJ2-5	-	CASSSSGTSETQYF	TGTGCCAGCAGCTCATCCGGGACATCAGAGACCCAGTACTTC
TRBV20-1	TRBD1	TRBJ1-4	few	CSARTTGFQLFF	TGCAGTGCTAGGACGACAGGGTTTCAACTGTTTTTT
TRBV21-1	-	TRBJ2-3	-	CASSNVTGFGTDTQYF	TGTGCCAGCAGCAACGTGACAGGGTTCGGCACAGATACGCAGTATTTT
TRBV18	-	TRBJ1-1	many	CASSSGGRSTEAFF	TGTGCCAGCTCTTCCGGGGGACGGAGCACTGAAGCTTTCTTT
TRBV29-1	-	TRBJ2-3	many	CSVAITDTQYF	TGCAGCGTTGCCATTACAGATACGCAGTATTTT
TRBV12-3/TRBV12-4	-	TRBJ2-5	many	CASSRDSHQETQYF	TGTGCCAGCAGTCGGGACTCGCACCAAGAGACCCAGTACTTC
TRBV2	-	TRBJ1-1	few	CASSPQMNTEAFF	TGTGCCAGCAGTCCTCAAATGAACACTGAAGCTTTCTTT
TRBV20-1	-	TRBJ2-1	-	CSASQAVSSYNEQFF	TGCAGTGCTAGCCAAGCGGTAAGCTCCTACAATGAGCAGTTCTTC
TRBV20-1	-	TRBJ2-7	-	CSASGVETYEQYF	TGCAGTGCTAGCGGGGTTGAGACCTACGAGCAGTACTTC
TRBV20-1	TRBD1	TRBJ1-6	few	CSARDSETLNSPLHF	TGCAGTGCGCGGGACAGCGAGACTTTAAATTCACCCCTCCACTTT
TRBV4-1	TRBD2	TRBJ2-2	-	CASSGILAGEVGELFF	TGCGCCAGCAGCGGTATACTAGCGGGAGAGGTCGGGGAGCTGTTTTTT
TRBV10-3	-	TRBJ2-3	many	CAISESLSTDTQYF	TGTGCCATCAGTGAGTCGCTTTCCACAGATACGCAGTATTTT
TRBV5-5	TRBD1	TRBJ1-6	few	CASSKPGQGFSPLHF	TGTGCCAGCAGCAAACCGGGACAGGGTTTTTCACCCCTCCACTTT
TRBV29-1	TRBD1	TRBJ2-7	-	CSANQGQGVEQYF	TGCAGCGCTAATCAAGGACAGGGAGTCGAGCAGTACTTC
TRBV4-1	-	TRBJ2-2	-	CASSQDSGSNTGELFF	TGCGCCAGCAGCCAAGATAGCGGCAGCAACACCGGGGAGCTGTTTTTT
TRBV30	-	TRBJ1-3	few	CAWRGLSGNTIYF	TGTGCCTGGAGAGGGCTCTCTGGAAACACCATATATTTT
TRBV20-1	TRBD2	TRBJ2-3	few	CSAPKRTSGGTDTQYF	TGCAGTGCTCCTAAGAGGACTAGCGGGGGCACAGATACGCAGTATTTT
TRBV7-2	-	TRBJ2-5	-	CASSLQPDTAQYF	TGTGCCAGCAGCTTACAACCCGATACGGCCCAGTACTTC
TRBV7-2	-	TRBJ2-5	many	CASSLAGGETQYF	TGTGCCAGCAGCTTAGCGGGGGGAGAGACCCAGTACTTC
TRBV2	-	TRBJ2-7	-	CASSDGQLEYEQYF	TGTGCCAGCAGTGATGGACAGCTTGAGTACGAGCAGTACTTC
TRBV5-4	TRBD1	TRBJ2-3	-	CASSLRGQGPDTQYF	TGTGCCAGCAGCTTGAGGGGACAGGGACCAGATACGCAGTATTTT
TRBV5-1	-	TRBJ1-6	-	CASQETGDSPLHF	TGCGCCAGCCAAGAAACTGGGGATTCACCCCTCCACTTT
TRBV5-8	-	TRBJ1-4	-	CASSNLLNEKLFF	TGTGCCAGCAGCAACCTATTAAATGAAAAACTGTTTTTT
TRBV3-1	TRBD2	TRBJ2-3	-	CASSQSRLGTSGSTDTQYF	TGTGCCAGCAGCCAATCACGGCTCGGGACTAGCGGGAGCACAGATACGCAGTATTTT
TRBV27	-	TRBJ2-4	-	CASSLGGPGQNIQYF	TGTGCCAGCAGTTTAGGGGGGCCAGGTCAAAACATTCAGTACTTC
TRBV19	-	TRBJ2-1	few	CAPYSYNEQFF	TGTGCCCCTTATTCCTACAATGAGCAGTTCTTC
TRBV7-2	-	TRBJ1-5	-	CASSSNPDSNQPQHF	TGTGCCAGCAGCTCCAATCCCGACAGCAATCAGCCCCAGCATTTT
TRBV1	-	TRBJ2-7	many	CTSSQDLNEQYF	TGCACCAGCAGCCAAGACCTTAACGAGCAGTACTTC
TRBV5-4	-	TRBJ2-7	many	CASSSRAGAQNEQYF	TGTGCCAGCAGCTCCCGGGCGGGGGCGCAAAACGAGCAGTACTTC
TRBV7-9	-	TRBJ1-4	few	CASSLESGFNEKLFF	TGTGCCAGCAGCTTAGAATCCGGGTTTAATGAAAAACTGTTTTTT
TRBV7-9	-	TRBJ2-7	many	CASSLGWYEQYF	TGTGCCAGCAGCTTGGGGTGGTACGAGCAGTACTTC
TRBV7-3	TRBD2	TRBJ2-2	-	CARTNPGTSGGNFGGGELFF	TGTGCCAGGACCAACCCAGGGACTAGCGGGGGCAACTTCGGTGGCGGGGAGCTGTTTTTT
TRBV11-3	-	TRBJ2-3	many	CASSLGAGDEDTQYF	TGTGCCAGCAGCTTAGGGGCAGGGGATGAAGATACGCAGTATTTT
TRBV10-1	TRBD1	TRBJ2-7	few	CASSGTGNEQYF	TGCGCCAGCAGTGGGACAGGGAACGAGCAGTACTTC
TRBV3-1	-	TRBJ2-1	few	CASSQGGKPYNEQFF	TGTGCCAGCAGCCAAGGTGGGAAGCCCTACAATGAGCAGTTCTTC
TRBV7-3	-	TRBJ2-3	-	CASSAGGDTQYF	TGTGCCAGCAGCGCAGGAGGAGATACGCAGTATTTT
TRBV7-9	TRBD1	TRBJ2-7	many	CASGDRVLNEQYF	TGTGCCAGCGGGGACAGGGTGCTGAACGAGCAGTACTTC
TRBV6-2/TRBV6-3	-	TRBJ2-6	many	CASDSSGANVLTF	TGTGCCAGCGACAGCTCTGGGGCCAACGTCCTGACTTTC